The 16 T cell receptor beta chains given below trace back to one sample, sequenced in a study of T cells after yellow fever vaccination. TCRdb itself ran the 5' RACE reads through MiXCR, one entry per CDR3 protein. The sample has some 420,000 distinct CDR3 sequences; roughly 20% are singletons. The sample here was PBMCs, taken before the yellow fever booster vaccination. Receptors originate from a man in his late teens or twenties who received the YFV17D yellow fever vaccine.

Here the CDR3 DNA reads TGTGCCAGCTCACCTTTGACAGGCGGCAATGAGCAGTTCTTC. Amino acids: CASSPLTGGNEQFF. The chain combines TRBV18 with TRBJ2-1, with D possibly matching TRBD1 (6 bases). CDR1 is KGHSH and CDR2 is LQKENI in the germline V gene. The germline V and J ends were trimmed by 3 bases and 6 bases, with 12 bases remaining between them. The CDR3 is made up of 14 amino acids.

This chain connects TRBV18 to TRBJ1-6; TRBD1 might be the D (5 bases). The germline V and J ends were trimmed by 4 bases and 5 bases, with 12 bases remaining between them. CDR1 is KGHSH, CDR2 LQKENI, per germline. CDR3 length: 15 amino acids. CDR3 DNA sequence: TGTGCCAGCTCACTCTCGACAGTAGATAATTCACCCCTCCACTTT. It codes for CASSLSTVDNSPLHF. Full variable domain (rest looked up from reference TRBV18 and TRBJ1-6): NAGVMQNPRHLVRRRGQEARLRCSPMKGHSHVYWYRQLPEEGLKFMVYLQKENIIDESGMPKERFSAEFPKEGPSILRIQQVVRGDSAAYFCASSLSTVDNSPLHFGNGTRLTVT.

The sample holds a few counts of this clonotype. The chain combines TRBV2 with TRBJ2-3; D ambiguous. V lost 11 bases, J lost 1 base, and 13 bases lay in between. The length of the CDR3 is 13 residues. Germline V CDR1 and CDR2: SNHLY, FYNNEI. The CDR3 is CAPGKAGTDTQYF. DNA for the CDR3: TGTGCCCCCGGAAAGGCGGGCACAGATACGCAGTATTTT. The full variable domain, its missing parts supplied by reference TRBV2 and TRBJ2-3, is EPEVTQTPSHQVTQMGQEVILRCVPISNHLYFYWYRQILGQKVEFLVSFYNNEISEKSEIFDDQFSVERPDGSNFTLKIRSTKLEDSAMYFCAPGKAGTDTQYFGPGTRLTVL.

This clonotype was seen a handful of times. The genes are TRBV7-2 and TRBJ1-4; unclear D gene. CDR3 length equals 17 residues. Germline V gives CDR1 SGHTA, CDR2 FQGNSA. Trimming removed 1 base at V and 3 bases at J, with 15 bases between. The CDR3 loop is CASSLEEGVPPNEKLFF. Written as DNA, the CDR3 is TGTGCCAGCAGCTTAGAGGAAGGCGTCCCACCTAATGAAAAACTGTTTTTT.

This clonotype was picked up a small number of times. The rearrangement uses TRBV27 and TRBJ1-1; 7 positions match TRBD1. The CDR3 spans 14 residues. Germline values: CDR1 MNHEY, CDR2 SMNVEV (reference sequence). V lost 5 bases and J lost 8; bases outside the gene matches: 11. The CDR3 nucleotides read TGTGCCAGCAGTCTAACAGGGGCCGCTAGAGAAGCTTTCTTT. This gives the protein CASSLTGAAREAFF.

This chain links TRBV3-1 with TRBJ1-1; D is possibly TRBD1 (6 bases). The ends were cut back, 4 bases at V and 4 bases at J, with 13 bases in the middle. Germline V gene data show CDR1 as LGHDT and CDR2 as YNNKEL (reference sequence). This CDR3 spans 14 amino acids. The CDR3 sequence is CASSLQGIRTEAFF. The DNA of the CDR3 is TGTGCCAGCAGCCTACAGGGAATCCGCACTGAAGCTTTCTTT.

This clonotype was recorded at least ten times. The rearrangement links TRBV23-1 to TRBJ2-5, with TRBD1 as a possible D gene (5 bases). TRBV23-1 is sorted into the ORF group, with uncertain function. V was pared by 3 bases and J by 3 bases, with 14 bases between. There are 15 residues in the CDR3. CDR3 DNA sequence: TGCGCCAGCAGTCAGGCAGGGCTTACTAAAGAGACCCAGTACTTC. Its protein is CASSQAGLTKETQYF.

The chain uses TRBV12-3 or TRBV12-4 and TRBJ2-3; possible D gene TRBD2, 6 bases. The CDR3 is 15 amino acids. Trimming took 4 bases from V and 5 from J, leaving 16 bases between them. The CDR3 region is CASSYGGGVVDTQYF. The DNA of the CDR3 is TGTGCCAGCAGTTATGGTGGCGGGGTGGTAGATACGCAGTATTTT.

The J gene is TRBJ1-1, the V gene TRBV20-1, with D tentatively TRBD1 (5 bases). Germline CDR1 DFQATT, CDR2 SNEGSKA (reference sequence). This CDR3 has 12 residues. V lost 3 bases and J lost 5, with 10 bases in between. As DNA, the CDR3 is TGCAGTGCTAGTAATGGGGGAACTGAAGCTTTCTTT. This encodes CSASNGGTEAFF.

The V and J genes are TRBV7-2 and TRBJ2-5; weak D call: TRBD1 (6 bases). With 7 bases removed from V and 5 bases from J, the gap between germline ends came to 14 bases. CDR1 is SGHTA, CDR2 FQGNSA, per germline. This CDR3 spans 13 amino acids. The chain's CDR3 is CASTLRGGETQYF. The CDR3 nucleotides read TGTGCCAGCACCCTCAGGGGTGGGGAGACCCAGTACTTC.

This chain links TRBV29-1 with TRBJ1-2, with 10 positions matching TRBD1. CDR3 length: 13 residues. Germline CDR1 is SQVTM and CDR2 is ANQGSEA. Germline trimming cut 6 bases from V and 5 bases from J; bases unmatched to any gene: 6. The DNA for the CDR3 is TGCAGCGTACGGACAGGGGGAGATTATGGCTACACCTTC. This gives the protein CSVRTGGDYGYTF.

This clonotype was counted between two and nine times. The V and J genes are TRBV6-5 and TRBJ2-6; tentatively, D is TRBD1 (5 bases). CDR3 size: 18 residues. The V end was cut by 2 bases, the J end by 0 bases, with 14 bases between. CDR1 is MNHEY, CDR2 SVGAGI, per germline. The CDR3: CASSYPTRDSSGANVLTF. The CDR3 coding sequence is TGTGCCAGCAGTTACCCCACTCGCGACAGCTCTGGGGCCAACGTCCTGACTTTC.

The chain's CDR3 is CASSFTRGWNTEAFF. The CDR3 nucleotides are TGCGCCAGCAGCTTCACAAGGGGCTGGAACACTGAAGCTTTCTTT. J is TRBJ1-1 and V is TRBV5-1, with D possibly TRBD1 on 5 matching bases. Trimming pared 2 bases from V and 1 base from J, leaving 12 bases between. Germline loops: CDR1 SGHRS, CDR2 YFSETQ. This CDR3 is built from 15 residues.

The chain is built from TRBV7-2 and TRBJ2-2; 8 bases agree with TRBD2. The CDR3 runs to 15 residues. Unmatched junction bases numbered 3, after V lost 6 bases and J lost 0 bases. Per germline, CDR1 SGHTA and CDR2 FQGNSA. The DNA of the CDR3 is TGTGCCAGCAGACAACTAGCGGCGAACACCGGGGAGCTGTTTTTT. Amino acid sequence: CASRQLAANTGELFF. Drawing the rest from reference TRBV7-2 and TRBJ2-2, the complete variable domain is GAGVSQSPSNKVTEKGKDVELRCDPISGHTALYWYRQSLGQGLEFLIYFQGNSAPDKSGLPSDRFSAERTGGSVSTLTIQRTQQEDSAVYLCASRQLAANTGELFFGEGSRLTVL.

This clonotype was counted once. V and J are TRBV30 and TRBJ2-2; TRBD1 agrees at 9 bases. The CDR3 is made up of 14 amino acids. The J segment lost 3 bases and the V segment lost 5 bases, leaving 4 bases of the junction unmatched. From germline, CDR1 is GTSNPN and CDR2 SVGIG (reference sequence). The CDR3 here is CAWDGTGYTGELFF. The CDR3, as DNA: TGTGCCTGGGACGGGACAGGGTACACCGGGGAGCTGTTTTTT.

The chain joins TRBV4-3 to TRBJ1-6, with a weak D call TRBD1 (5 bases). The CDR3 is 14 residues long. The V gene lost 0 bases and the J gene lost 14 bases, with 14 bases spanning the gap. Germline V gene data show CDR1 as LGHNA and CDR2 as YSLEER. In nucleotides, the CDR3 is TGCGCCAGCAGCCAAGATAGACAGCTTTCCTCCCTCCACTTT. Its translation: CASSQDRQLSSLHF.